This section outlines one TCR beta chain sequence together with its context. TCRdb passed the RT-PCR reads through MiXCR, listing each CDR3 protein once. In the table there are more than 600,000 distinct CDR3 sequences, 14% of which are singletons. The CDR3 loop spans 16 amino acids. The germline V gene has CDR1 SGHTA and CDR2 FQGNSA. Trimming cost V 5 bases and J 3 bases, with 19 bases left between them. This receptor was identified in a female donor in good health, serving as a healthy control. Input material: memory CD4+ T cells from blood. The chain joins TRBV7-2 to TRBJ2-5, with D tentatively TRBD1 (8 bases). CDR3 DNA sequence: TGTGCCAGCAGCCAAAACAGGGGGGGCGGGGAAGAGACCCAGTACTTC. It codes for CASSQNRGGGEETQYF.